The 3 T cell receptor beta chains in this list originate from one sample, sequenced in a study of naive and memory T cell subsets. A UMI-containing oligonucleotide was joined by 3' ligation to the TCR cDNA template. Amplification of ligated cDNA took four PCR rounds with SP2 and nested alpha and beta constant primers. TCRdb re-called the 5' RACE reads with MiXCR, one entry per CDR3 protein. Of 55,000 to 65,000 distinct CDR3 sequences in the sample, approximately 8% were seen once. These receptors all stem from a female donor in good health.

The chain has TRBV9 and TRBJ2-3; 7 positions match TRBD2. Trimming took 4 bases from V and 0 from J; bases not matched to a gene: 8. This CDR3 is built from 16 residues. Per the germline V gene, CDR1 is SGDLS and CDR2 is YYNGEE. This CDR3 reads CASSWGGGTSTDTQYF. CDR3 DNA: TGTGCCAGCAGCTGGGGGGGGGGAACTAGCACAGATACGCAGTATTTT.

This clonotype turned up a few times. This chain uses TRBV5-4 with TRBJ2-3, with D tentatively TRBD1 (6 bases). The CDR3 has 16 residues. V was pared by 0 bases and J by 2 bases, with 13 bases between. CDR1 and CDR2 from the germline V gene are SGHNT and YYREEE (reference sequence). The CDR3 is CASSLVPGTNTDTQYF. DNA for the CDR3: TGTGCCAGCAGCTTGGTCCCCGGGACAAACACAGATACGCAGTATTTT.

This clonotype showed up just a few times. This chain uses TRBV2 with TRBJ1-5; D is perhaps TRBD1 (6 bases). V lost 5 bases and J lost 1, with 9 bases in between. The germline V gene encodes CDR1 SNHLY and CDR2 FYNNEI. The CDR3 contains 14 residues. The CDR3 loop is CASSKTGSNQPQHF. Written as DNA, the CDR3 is TGTGCCAGCAGTAAAACAGGGAGCAATCAGCCCCAGCATTTT.